This TCR beta chain was identified in a study of beta chain features in type 1 diabetes. This CDR3 is built from 11 residues. The ends were cut back, 5 bases at V and 12 bases at J, with 14 bases in the middle. CDR1 and CDR2 (germline): DFQATT, SNEGSKA (reference sequence). Expressed TCRB transcripts were sequenced after all isolated RNA was converted to cDNA. Some 3.6 million reads on average were seen across naive, central memory and regulatory T cell samples. Profiled with immunoSEQ multiplex PCR; TCRdb holds only in-frame clones, not every one. The data show 350,000 or so clones, about 19% seen once. Points from the study as a whole: Sampled from patients, naive, central memory and Treg TCRB repertoires appeared more similar than those sampled from healthy donors. The VDJ junctions of type 1 diabetes patients carried fewer insertions and more deletions.

As concerns this clone: Antigen unknown.

The TCR comes from a woman younger than 35 in good health. V is TRBV20-1 and J is TRBJ2-1; D remains unclear. Sequencing used naive CD4+ T cells from blood. The CDR3, as DNA: TGCAGTGCTTACTTGGCGGAGTCGCAGTTCTTC. This translates into CSAYLAESQFF.